These T cell receptor beta chains were read from a single sample in a study of blood T cell repertoires in COVID-19. Profiled with immunoSEQ multiplex PCR; TCRdb holds only in-frame clones, not every one. The table lists roughly 100,000 clones, approximately 86% of them singletons. Sequenced sample: peripheral blood. The source is a man over 45 with active or convalescent COVID-19. Both conserved end residues are part of each CDR3. Where a row states a size, it is once, few, many or the class of an expanded clone; other rows omit it.

j_call clone_size v_call cdr3_aa
TRBJ1-2 once TRBV9 CASSGGGPHGYTF
TRBJ1-2 - TRBV7-9 CASSPGTVTNYGYTF
TRBJ2-5 - TRBV27 CASSHTQGPQETQYF
TRBJ2-5 - TRBV7-6 CASSFQRGQETQYF
TRBJ1-4 - TRBV7-9 CASSLTGQGRGNNEKLFF
TRBJ2-7 - TRBV5-1 CASSLGDSSYEQYF
TRBJ1-1 - TRBV25-1 CASTGQGNTEAFF
TRBJ1-3 - TRBV6-5 CASMGHGNTIYF
TRBJ2-2 - TRBV3-1/TRBV3-2 CASSQEGTEDGELFF
TRBJ2-7 - TRBV27 CASSLTRVGSYEQYF
TRBJ2-3 once TRBV28 CASSSGSAVLGDTQYF
TRBJ2-5 once TRBV5-6 CASSKGGLAGGQETQYF
TRBJ1-2 - TRBV28 CASSLGQIYGYTF
TRBJ1-1 - TRBV6-5 CASSFRGYTEAFF
TRBJ2-5 - TRBV3-1/TRBV3-2 CASSQTGEETQYF
TRBJ2-3 - TRBV10-3 CAISESKGLAGGRDTQYF
TRBJ1-2 - TRBV6-6 CASSYTATGSYGYTF
TRBJ2-5 few TRBV24-1 CATSGGVLGLAQETQYF
TRBJ2-1 - TRBV7-9 CASSLGTGGNEQFF
TRBJ1-2 once TRBV6-5 CASSYFRGPGYGYTF
TRBJ1-6 few TRBV9 CASSVEGNNSPLHF
TRBJ1-5 - TRBV28 CASRITGMDSNQPQHF
TRBJ1-6 - TRBV6-1 CASSERAGDSPLHF
TRBJ2-4 - TRBV6-2/TRBV6-3 CASSSGQKGHF
TRBJ1-5 once TRBV6-5 CATLRRDTLNQPQHF
TRBJ2-5 - TRBV28 CASSFGQGGQETQYF
TRBJ2-3 - TRBV11-2 CASSLGPTSTDTQYF
TRBJ2-1 - TRBV30 CAWSRGPYNEQFF
TRBJ2-5 - TRBV5-5 CASSSSGETQYF
TRBJ1-1 - TRBV4-1 CASSQPSSMGRGRGEAFF
TRBJ2-5 - TRBV3-1/TRBV3-2 CASGGNQETQYF
TRBJ1-6 few TRBV28 CASSLNDGNSPLHF
TRBJ1-5 - TRBV6-1 CASSELTGPFHQPQHF
TRBJ2-7 - TRBV28 CASSFIYEQYF
TRBJ2-5 - TRBV5-4 CASSPRLAGGLETQYF
TRBJ1-6 - TRBV7-8 CASSSRQGVGNSPLHF
TRBJ2-3 - TRBV14 CASSLAGGFTDTQYF
TRBJ1-2 - TRBV28 CASRDGTGIGYGYTF
TRBJ2-3 - TRBV5-1 CASSSGLAGDTDTQYF
TRBJ1-5 - TRBV7-9 CASSSTGQGLYYSNQPQHF
TRBJ1-2 - TRBV9 CASSVEGGAYGYTF
TRBJ2-3 - TRBV18 CASSPATDSTDTQYF
TRBJ2-3 - TRBV5-8 CASSLATTGRPHTDTQYF
TRBJ1-1 - TRBV7-9 CASSEYSAGTEAFF
TRBJ2-4 - TRBV6-4 CASTQTGRNIQYF
TRBJ2-2 - TRBV10-3 CAISITGELFF
TRBJ2-1 - TRBV19 CASSTGGMANEQFF
TRBJ2-2 - TRBV29-1 CSVWAGGFTGELFF
TRBJ1-6 - TRBV19 CASGVQEINSPLHF
TRBJ1-1 - TRBV4-1 CASSQDVRGMSTEAFF
TRBJ2-3 once TRBV5-6 CASSLTTGIQF
TRBJ2-1 - TRBV3-1/TRBV3-2 CASSKQLAGDKYNEQFF
TRBJ1-2 - TRBV27 CASSLGSGNNYGYTF
TRBJ2-5 - TRBV5-4 CASSRVDLATQYF
TRBJ1-4 - TRBV28 CASLYRDGEKLFF
TRBJ1-3 - TRBV18 CASSPYQGSGNTIYF
TRBJ2-6 - TRBV2 CASSGQGAGANVLTF